These T cell receptor beta chains were read from a single sample in a study of shared clonotypes between healthy human individuals. Produced via immunoSEQ multiplex PCR; TCRdb's table is partial and in-frame only. The table lists 2 million to 3 million clones, 93% of them singletons, with 0.36% in the top ten. Sequences were obtained from naive CD4+ T cells from PBMCs. All receptors derive from a man aged 18 to 29 in good health. Some clones in this sample may be carry-over from other donors' samples. Each CDR3 is given with its conserved first and last residue. Fields, in order: J gene, V gene, D gene, clone size, CDR3 protein, CDR3 DNA. The D gene is left open where the match is weak. The size field is filled for only some rows; it gives once, few, many or a size class.

>TRBJ2-3|TRBV7-2|.|.
CASSRTSTDTQYF
TGTGCCAGCAGCCGTACCTCCACAGATACGCAGTATTTT
>TRBJ2-3|TRBV2|.|.
CASSPQQFTDTQYF
TGTGCCAGCAGTCCCCAACAGTTCACAGATACGCAGTATTTT
>TRBJ2-1|TRBV7-9|.|.
CASSLAHTWNNEQFF
TGTGCCAGCAGCTTAGCTCATACCTGGAACAATGAGCAGTTCTTC
>TRBJ1-4|TRBV7-9|.|.
CASSYRVPTGEKLFF
TGTGCCAGCAGCTACAGGGTACCTACTGGTGAAAAACTGTTTTTT
>TRBJ2-1|TRBV7-9|TRBD2|.
CASPRISGRGNEQFF
TGTGCCAGCCCTAGGATCAGCGGGAGGGGCAATGAGCAGTTCTTC
>TRBJ2-2|TRBV7-7|TRBD2|.
CASSITPGLAGGGTGELFF
TGTGCCAGCAGCATCACCCCGGGACTAGCGGGAGGAGGAACCGGGGAGCTGTTTTTT
>TRBJ2-1|TRBV2|.|.
CASSVAEAYNEQFF
TGTGCCAGCAGTGTGGCAGAGGCCTACAATGAGCAGTTCTTC
>TRBJ1-1|TRBV5-1|TRBD1|.
CASSLGQEEAFF
TGCGCCAGCAGCCTCGGACAGGAAGAAGCTTTCTTT
>TRBJ2-7|TRBV5-1|.|.
CASSAAAGYEQYF
TGCGCCAGCAGCGCGGCTGCAGGGTACGAGCAGTACTTC
>TRBJ1-1|TRBV9|TRBD1|.
CASSGTGRNTEAFF
TGTGCCAGCAGCGGGACAGGGAGGAACACTGAAGCTTTCTTT
>TRBJ1-1|TRBV4-1|.|.
CASSQVGTTFEAFF
TGCGCCAGCAGCCAAGTGGGGACTACGTTCGAAGCTTTCTTT
>TRBJ2-7|TRBV7-8|TRBD2|.
CASSRGLAGGVPYEQYF
TGTGCCAGCAGCCGGGGACTAGCGGGAGGGGTGCCCTACGAGCAGTACTTC
>TRBJ2-1|TRBV15|.|.
CATSRDYLGAGEQFF
TGTGCCACCAGCAGAGATTATTTAGGGGCGGGTGAGCAGTTCTTC
>TRBJ2-1|TRBV2|.|.
CASSGQNGFF
TGTGCCAGCAGTGGACAGAATGGGTTCTTC
>TRBJ1-5|TRBV28|.|.
CASSVGTAPEHF
TGTGCCAGCAGTGTGGGGACGGCTCCGGAGCATTTT
>TRBJ1-5|TRBV28|TRBD1|.
CASTLVGQGNQPQHF
TGTGCCAGCACCCTCGTCGGACAGGGGAATCAGCCCCAGCATTTT
>TRBJ2-7|TRBV18|TRBD1|.
CASSAQGAGHEQYF
TGTGCCAGCTCAGCGCAGGGGGCCGGCCACGAGCAGTACTTC
>TRBJ1-2|TRBV20-1|.|.
CSASRDYGYTF
TGCAGTGCTAGTCGCGACTATGGCTACACCTTC
>TRBJ2-7|TRBV19|.|once
CASSKAQDRYEQYF
TGTGCCAGTAGTAAGGCACAGGATCGTTACGAGCAGTACTTC
>TRBJ1-5|TRBV6-6|.|.
CASSSDRNSNQPQHF
TGTGCCAGCAGTTCCGACAGGAATAGCAATCAGCCCCAGCATTTT
>TRBJ2-1|TRBV5-4|TRBD2|.
CASSPGLAGFNEQFF
TGTGCCAGCAGCCCGGGACTAGCGGGGTTTAATGAGCAGTTCTTC
>TRBJ1-1|TRBV5-1|TRBD1|.
CASSPDRGTEAFF
TGCGCCAGCAGCCCGGACAGGGGGACTGAAGCTTTCTTT
>TRBJ2-7|TRBV27|TRBD2|.
CASSLVSGKSPYEQYF
TGTGCCAGCAGTTTAGTGAGCGGGAAGTCCCCCTACGAGCAGTACTTC
>TRBJ2-2|TRBV5-4|TRBD2|.
CASSIGTSGGNTGELFF
TGTGCCAGCAGCATAGGGACTAGCGGGGGGAACACCGGGGAGCTGTTTTTT
>TRBJ2-2|TRBV5-1|.|.
CASSSRDFNTGELFF
TGCGCCAGCAGCTCCCGGGACTTCAACACCGGGGAGCTGTTTTTT
>TRBJ2-5|TRBV6-5|TRBD2|.
CASSLQASGSETQYF
TGTGCCAGCAGCCTCCAAGCTAGCGGCTCAGAGACCCAGTACTTC
>TRBJ1-3|TRBV14|TRBD1|.
CASSSRSTGAGNTIYF
TGTGCCAGCAGCAGCAGATCTACAGGGGCCGGAAACACCATATATTTT
>TRBJ2-2|TRBV27|.|once
CASSGRALGEELFF
TGTGCCAGCAGTGGCCGGGCCCTTGGGGAGGAGCTGTTTTTT
>TRBJ1-1|TRBV6-5|.|.
CAIGAAPFTEAFF
TGTGCCATAGGCGCGGCCCCTTTCACTGAAGCTTTCTTT
>TRBJ2-7|TRBV6-5|TRBD1|few
CASSPRTGKEEQYF
TGTGCCAGCAGTCCACGGACAGGGAAGGAAGAGCAGTACTTC
>TRBJ2-7|TRBV5-1|.|.
CASSEPGTFEQYF
TGCGCCAGCAGCGAACCCGGGACTTTCGAGCAGTACTTC
>TRBJ2-5|TRBV18|.|.
CASSPNREETQYF
TGTGCCAGCTCACCAAACAGGGAAGAGACCCAGTACTTC
>TRBJ2-1|TRBV9|.|.
CASSVGPSSYNEQFF
TGTGCCAGCAGCGTAGGACCGAGCTCCTACAATGAGCAGTTCTTC
>TRBJ1-6|TRBV30|.|once
CAWRLGTNSPLHF
TGTGCCTGGAGGTTGGGAACGAATTCACCCCTCCACTTT